Presented here are 10 T cell receptor beta chains from one specimen sequenced in a study of metastatic and nonmetastatic thyroid tumors (dated by TCRdb to the early 2020s). The library came from PCR. The reads were generated on an Illumina HiSeq 4000. The raw public reads went through TCRdb reprocessing: fastp at Q25, MiXCR clone calling, in-frame beta chains kept. Present in this sample are fewer than 6,500 clones, roughly 28% of which were seen just once. The ten largest clones capture 16% of the sample. No treatment had been received by any patient before thyroid surgery. Input material: adjacent normal tissue. These receptors came from a female donor with papillary thyroid cancer or a benign thyroid nodule (not recorded which). Some clones in this sample may be carry-over from other donors' samples.

CDR3 amino acids: CASRLEGIQETQYF. The CDR3 bases are TGTGCCAGTCGTCTTGAGGGGATTCAAGAGACCCAGTACTTC. This sequence joins TRBV28 and TRBJ2-5; the D call may be TRBD1 or TRBD2 (5 bases each). Germline V gives CDR1 MDHEN, CDR2 SYDVKM. The CDR3 spans 14 residues. V shed 9 bases and J shed 2 bases, with 16 bases lying between them.

J is TRBJ2-7 and V is TRBV28; 8 positions match TRBD2. Germline CDR1 is MDHEN and CDR2 is SYDVKM. After removal of 6 bases from V and 0 bases from J, the junction contained 4 bases not matched to a gene. The CDR3 has 14 amino acids. The CDR3 spells CASRHTSGSYEQYF. CDR3 DNA sequence: TGTGCCAGCAGACACACTAGCGGCTCCTACGAGCAGTACTTC. The full variable domain, in which reference TRBV28 and TRBJ2-7 provide the parts outside the CDR3, is DVKVTQSSRYLVKRTGEKVFLECVQDMDHENMFWYRQDPGLGLRLIYFSYDVKMKEKGDIPEGYSVSREKKERFSLILESASTNQTSMYLCASRHTSGSYEQYFGPGTRLTVT.

This clone was picked up a small number of times. The rearrangement links TRBV2 to TRBJ2-7; D is perhaps TRBD1 or TRBD2 (5 bases each). V was shortened by 8 bases and J by 6 bases, with 14 bases between the two germline ends. Germline CDR1 is SNHLY and CDR2 is FYNNEI. The CDR3 is 12 residues long. CDR3 sequence: CASRRDHGEQYF. As DNA, the CDR3 is TGTGCCAGCCGCCGGGACCACGGCGAGCAGTACTTC. The entire variable domain, with the rest obtained from reference TRBV2 and TRBJ2-7, is as follows: EPEVTQTPSHQVTQMGQEVILRCVPISNHLYFYWYRQILGQKVEFLVSFYNNEISEKSEIFDDQFSVERPDGSNFTLKIRSTKLEDSAMYFCASRRDHGEQYFGPGTRLTVT.

This clone was observed a few times. At one end the junction does not follow the germline gene, possibly because of a read error. The gene calls are TRBV28 and TRBJ1-2, with D possibly TRBD1 on 6 matching bases. The CDR3 totals 13 residues. The V gene's germline CDR1 is MDHEN and CDR2 SYDVKM. The CDR3 reads CASRWGLSGGHTF. The CDR3 bases are TGTGCCAGCCGGTGGGGGCTATCGGGTGGCCACACCTTC.

The gene calls are TRBV12-3 or TRBV12-4 and TRBJ1-3; D is undetermined. V lost 6 bases, J lost 8 bases, and 14 bases lay in between. The CDR3 has 13 amino acids. DNA for the CDR3: TGTGCCAGCAGCCGGGAACCGAGGGACACCATATATTTT. Protein product: CASSREPRDTIYF.

This chain connects TRBV6-2 or TRBV6-3 to TRBJ1-6; maybe TRBD1 (6 bases). Trimming removed 4 bases at V and 9 bases at J, with 25 bases between. This CDR3 is 18 amino acids long. Germline CDR1 MNHEY, CDR2 SVGEGT. In nucleotides, the CDR3 is TGTGCCAGCAGTTTCGCGGCGGCCACCCGGGGGGCGGCTTCACCCCTCCACTTT. It is translated as CASSFAAATRGAASPLHF.

By share, this clone counts as medium-sized. CDR3 in amino acids: CASSLYGANYEQYF. DNA for the CDR3: TGTGCCAGCAGTTTATACGGGGCTAACTACGAGCAGTACTTC. V gene TRBV28 combines with J gene TRBJ2-7, with D perhaps matching TRBD1 or TRBD2 (5 bases each). Trimming pared 1 base from V and 3 bases from J, leaving 10 bases between. Germline V gene lookup returns CDR1 MDHEN and CDR2 SYDVKM. The CDR3 has 14 amino acids.

This clone was observed a handful of times. The gene calls are TRBV6-2 or TRBV6-3 and TRBJ1-1; tentative D call: TRBD1 (5 bases). Per the germline V gene, CDR1 is MNHEY and CDR2 is SVGEGT. The length of the CDR3 is 13 residues. Trimming took 2 bases from V and 4 from J, leaving 8 bases between them. The CDR3 region has the DNA TGTGCCAGCAGTTACAGGGGTTTCACTGAAGCTTTCTTT. Its protein product is CASSYRGFTEAFF.

This clone appeared a few times. V and J are TRBV6-1 and TRBJ1-2, with TRBD1 matching 10 bases. This CDR3 is 17 amino acids long. The V segment lost 6 bases and the J segment 7 bases; nucleotides outside the gene matches: 17. CDR1 MNHNS and CDR2 SASEGT come from the germline V gene. CDR3 bases: TGTGCCAGCAGCCACTCACCAAAAGGACAGGGGGTTGGTGGCTACACCTTC. Protein product: CASSHSPKGQGVGGYTF.

The chain couples TRBV6-1 to TRBJ1-5; tentative D call: TRBD1 (6 bases). The germline CDR1 and CDR2 sequences are MNHNS and SASEGT. V was trimmed by 6 bases and J by 1 base, leaving 10 bases between them. The CDR3 loop spans 14 amino acids. CDR3 loop: CASSRGQSNQPQHF. In DNA form, the CDR3 reads TGTGCCAGCAGCCGCGGACAGAGCAATCAGCCCCAGCATTTT.